This entry features one T cell receptor (beta chain) sequence. Use of 60 Vbeta and 13 Jbeta primers characterized the PCR. Using immunoSEQ multiplex PCR, the repertoire was profiled, and TCRdb retains in-frame clones only, with some absent. The sample lists under 300,000 clones, 65% to 85% occurring once. This CDR3 contains 19 residues. The germline V gene encodes CDR1 SGHAT and CDR2 FQNNGV. The trim removed 5 bases at V and 1 base at J, leaving 14 bases unmatched. This sample was taken from a study of cytomegalovirus exposure and HLA in healthy donors. Donors had nominal health at sampling but likely had unrecorded immune exposures.

This receptor was taken from a female donor in good health and CMV-seronegative. The chain is built from TRBV11-2 and TRBJ2-5; 12 bases agree with TRBD2. The sequencing sample was made of PBMCs. The CDR3: CASSATLAGGPKTQETQYF. CDR3 nucleotides: TGTGCCAGCAGCGCAACACTAGCGGGAGGCCCCAAAACCCAAGAGACCCAGTACTTC.